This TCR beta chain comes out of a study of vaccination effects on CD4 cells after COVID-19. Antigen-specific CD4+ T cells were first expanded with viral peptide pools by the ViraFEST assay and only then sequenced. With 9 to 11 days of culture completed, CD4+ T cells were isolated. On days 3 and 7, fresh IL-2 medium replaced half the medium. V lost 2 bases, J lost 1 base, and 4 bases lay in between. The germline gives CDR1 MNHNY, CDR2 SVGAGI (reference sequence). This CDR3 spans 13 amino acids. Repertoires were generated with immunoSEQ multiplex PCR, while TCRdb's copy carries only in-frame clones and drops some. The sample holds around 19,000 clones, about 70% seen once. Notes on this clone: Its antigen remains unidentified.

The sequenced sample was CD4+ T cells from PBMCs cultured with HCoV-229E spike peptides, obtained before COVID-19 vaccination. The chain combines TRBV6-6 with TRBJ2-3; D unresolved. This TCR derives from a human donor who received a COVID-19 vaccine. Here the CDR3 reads CASSYEGTDTQYF. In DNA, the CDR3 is TGTGCCAGCAGTTACGAGGGCACAGATACGCAGTATTTT.